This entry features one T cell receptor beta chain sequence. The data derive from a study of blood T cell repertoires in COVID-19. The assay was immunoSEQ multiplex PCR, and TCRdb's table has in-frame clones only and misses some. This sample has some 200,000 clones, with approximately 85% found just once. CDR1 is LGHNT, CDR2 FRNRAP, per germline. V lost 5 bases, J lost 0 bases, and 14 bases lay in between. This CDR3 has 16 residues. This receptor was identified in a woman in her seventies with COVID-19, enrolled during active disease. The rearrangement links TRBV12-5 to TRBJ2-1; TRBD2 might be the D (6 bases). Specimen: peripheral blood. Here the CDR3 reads CASGEGAGSSYNEQFF. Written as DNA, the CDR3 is TGTGCTAGTGGTGAGGGCGCGGGGAGCTCCTACAATGAGCAGTTCTTC.